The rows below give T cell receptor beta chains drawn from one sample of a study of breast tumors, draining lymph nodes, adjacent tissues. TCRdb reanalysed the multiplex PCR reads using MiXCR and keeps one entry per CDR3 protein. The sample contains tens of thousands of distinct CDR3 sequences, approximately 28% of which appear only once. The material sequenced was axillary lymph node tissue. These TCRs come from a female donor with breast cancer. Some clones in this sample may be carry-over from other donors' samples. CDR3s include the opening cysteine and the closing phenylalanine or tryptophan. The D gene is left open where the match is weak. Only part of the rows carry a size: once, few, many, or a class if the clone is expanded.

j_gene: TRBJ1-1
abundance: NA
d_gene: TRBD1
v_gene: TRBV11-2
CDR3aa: CASGWTGGTDEAFF
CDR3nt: TGTGCCAGCGGCTGGACAGGAGGTACCGATGAAGCTTTCTTT

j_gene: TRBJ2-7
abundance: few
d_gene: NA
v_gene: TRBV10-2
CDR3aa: CASSVSGSPYEQYF
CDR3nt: TGCGCCAGCAGCGTGTCGGGGAGCCCCTACGAGCAGTACTTC

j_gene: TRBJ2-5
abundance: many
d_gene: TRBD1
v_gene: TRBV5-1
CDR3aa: CASSLGQGSETQYF
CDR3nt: TGCGCCAGCAGCTTGGGACAGGGTTCAGAGACCCAGTACTTC

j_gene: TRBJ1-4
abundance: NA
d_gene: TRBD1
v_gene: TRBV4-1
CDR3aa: CASSDPALGGQGVKKLFF
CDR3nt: TGCGCCAGCAGCGACCCCGCCCTGGGGGGACAGGGGGTCAAAAAACTGTTTTTT

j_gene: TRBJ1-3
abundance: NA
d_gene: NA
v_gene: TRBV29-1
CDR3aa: CGAVSSGNTRYF
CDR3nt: TGCGGCGCAGTTAGCTCTGGAAACACCAGATATTTT

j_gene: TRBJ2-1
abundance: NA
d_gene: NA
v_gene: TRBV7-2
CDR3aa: CASSNVNSNEQFF
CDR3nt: TGTGCCAGCAGCAATGTAAACAGCAATGAGCAGTTCTTC

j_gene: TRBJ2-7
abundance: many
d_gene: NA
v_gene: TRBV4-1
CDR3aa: CASSLMTGSYEQYF
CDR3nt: TGCGCCAGCAGCCTCATGACAGGTTCCTACGAGCAGTACTTC

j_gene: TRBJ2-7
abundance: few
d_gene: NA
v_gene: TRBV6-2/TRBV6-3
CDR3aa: CASSHGLAVSYEQYF
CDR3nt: TGTGCCAGCAGTCACGGGCTAGCTGTATCCTACGAGCAGTACTTC

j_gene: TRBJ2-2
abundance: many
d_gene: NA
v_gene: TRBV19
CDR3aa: CASRTGENTGELFF
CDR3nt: TGTGCCAGTAGGACAGGCGAGAACACCGGGGAGCTGTTTTTT

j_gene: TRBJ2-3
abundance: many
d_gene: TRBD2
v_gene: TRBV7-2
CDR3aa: CASSLRLPTIAGIDTQYF
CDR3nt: TGTGCCAGCAGCTTACGACTCCCCACAATAGCGGGCATTGATACGCAGTATTTT

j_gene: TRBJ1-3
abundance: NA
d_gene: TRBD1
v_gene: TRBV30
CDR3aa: CAFNTGGSRNTIYF
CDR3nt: TGTGCCTTTAACACAGGGGGCAGCCGGAACACCATATATTTT

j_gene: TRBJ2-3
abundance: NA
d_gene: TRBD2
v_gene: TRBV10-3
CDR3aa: CAISPGLAGADTQYF
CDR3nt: TGTGCCATCAGTCCGGGACTAGCGGGAGCGGATACGCAGTATTTT

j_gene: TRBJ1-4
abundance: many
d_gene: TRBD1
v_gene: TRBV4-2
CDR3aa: CASSHPGQGAPATNEKLFF
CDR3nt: TGTGCCAGCAGCCACCCGGGACAGGGGGCACCCGCAACTAATGAAAAACTGTTTTTT

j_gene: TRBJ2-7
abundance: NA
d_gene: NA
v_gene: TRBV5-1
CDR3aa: CASSYVHYEQYF
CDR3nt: TGCGCCAGCAGTTATGTCCACTACGAGCAGTACTTC

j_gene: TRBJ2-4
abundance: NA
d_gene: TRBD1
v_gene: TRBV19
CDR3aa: CASSGRGFGKNIQYF
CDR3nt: TGTGCCAGTTCTGGCAGGGGGTTCGGCAAAAACATTCAGTACTTC

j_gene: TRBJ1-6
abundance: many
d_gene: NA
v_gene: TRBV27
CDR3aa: CASSLGGSPLHF
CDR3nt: TGTGCCAGCAGTTTGGGGGGATCACCCCTCCACTTT

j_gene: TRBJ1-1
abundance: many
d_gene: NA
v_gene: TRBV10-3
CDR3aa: CAISDAGADTEAFF
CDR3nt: TGTGCCATCAGTGATGCAGGGGCGGACACTGAAGCTTTCTTT

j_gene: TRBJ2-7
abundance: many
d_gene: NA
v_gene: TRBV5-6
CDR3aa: CASSPGGRGYEQYF
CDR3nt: TGTGCCAGCAGCCCGGGTGGAAGGGGTTACGAGCAGTACTTC

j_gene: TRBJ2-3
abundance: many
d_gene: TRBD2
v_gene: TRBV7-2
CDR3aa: CASSPLGSGSDTQYF
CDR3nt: TGTGCCAGCAGCCCCCTGGGTAGCGGGAGTGATACGCAGTATTTT

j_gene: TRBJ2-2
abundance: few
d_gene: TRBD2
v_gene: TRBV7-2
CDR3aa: CASSLEGTSGELFF
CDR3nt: TGTGCCAGCAGCTTAGAGGGGACTAGCGGGGAGCTGTTTTTT

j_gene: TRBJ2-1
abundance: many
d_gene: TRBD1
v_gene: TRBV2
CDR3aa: CASSGDRAVGNEQFF
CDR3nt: TGTGCCAGCAGTGGGGACAGGGCCGTGGGAAATGAGCAGTTCTTC

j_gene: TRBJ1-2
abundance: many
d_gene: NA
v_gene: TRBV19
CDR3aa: CASNQGTYGYTF
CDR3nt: TGTGCCAGTAATCAGGGGACGTATGGCTACACCTTC

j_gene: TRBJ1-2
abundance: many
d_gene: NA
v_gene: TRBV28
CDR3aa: CASSLLRDKRDYGYTF
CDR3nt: TGTGCCAGCAGTTTACTCCGGGACAAAAGGGACTATGGCTACACCTTC

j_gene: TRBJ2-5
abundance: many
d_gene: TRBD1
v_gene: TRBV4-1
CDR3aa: CASSQRDRGQQETQYF
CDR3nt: TGCGCCAGCAGCCAGAGGGACAGGGGGCAACAAGAGACCCAGTACTTC

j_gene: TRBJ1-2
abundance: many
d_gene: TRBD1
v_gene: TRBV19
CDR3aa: CASRPETGYANYGYTF
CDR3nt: TGTGCCAGTAGGCCGGAGACAGGGTATGCGAACTATGGCTACACCTTC

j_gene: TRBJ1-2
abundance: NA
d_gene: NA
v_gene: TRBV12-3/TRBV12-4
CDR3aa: CASSLEGTRQGYTF
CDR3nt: TGTGCCAGCAGTTTGGAGGGGACCCGGCAAGGCTACACCTTC

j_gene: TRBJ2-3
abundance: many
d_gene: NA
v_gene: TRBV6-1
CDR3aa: CASLHSPSTDTQYF
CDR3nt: TGTGCCAGTTTGCACTCCCCTAGCACAGATACGCAGTATTTT

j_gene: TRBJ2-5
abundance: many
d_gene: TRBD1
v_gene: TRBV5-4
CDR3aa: CASSPDRVQETQYF
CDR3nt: TGTGCCAGCAGCCCCGACAGGGTTCAAGAGACCCAGTACTTC

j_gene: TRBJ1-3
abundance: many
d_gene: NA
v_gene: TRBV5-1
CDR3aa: CASTLGPGYSGNTIYF
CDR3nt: TGCGCCAGCACCCTAGGGCCGGGCTACTCTGGAAACACCATATATTTT

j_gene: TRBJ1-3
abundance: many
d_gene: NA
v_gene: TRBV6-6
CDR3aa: CASSYGQFYGNTIYF
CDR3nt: TGTGCCAGCAGTTACGGGCAGTTTTACGGAAACACCATATATTTT

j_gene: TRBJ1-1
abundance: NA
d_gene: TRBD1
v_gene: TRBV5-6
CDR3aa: CASIVRGTGNTEAFF
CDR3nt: TGTGCCAGCATCGTGCGTGGGACAGGCAACACTGAAGCTTTCTTT

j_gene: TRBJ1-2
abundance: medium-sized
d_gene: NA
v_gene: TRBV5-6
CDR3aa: CASSLGRGYGYTF
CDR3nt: TGTGCCAGCAGCCTGGGACGGGGCTATGGCTACACCTTC

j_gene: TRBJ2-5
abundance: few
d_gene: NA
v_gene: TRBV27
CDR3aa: CASSFRGWVETQYF
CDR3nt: TGTGCCAGCAGTTTTCGGGGTTGGGTAGAGACCCAGTACTTC

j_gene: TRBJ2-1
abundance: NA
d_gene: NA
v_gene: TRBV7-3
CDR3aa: CASSLTPHNEQFF
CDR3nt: TGTGCCAGCAGCCTCACCCCCCACAATGAGCAGTTCTTC

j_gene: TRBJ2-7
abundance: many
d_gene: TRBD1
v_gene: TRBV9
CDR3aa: CASSFGTGEIYEQYF
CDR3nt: TGTGCCAGCAGCTTCGGGACAGGGGAAATTTACGAGCAGTACTTC

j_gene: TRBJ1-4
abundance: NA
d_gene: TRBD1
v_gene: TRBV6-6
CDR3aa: CASSHGTGRGEKLFF
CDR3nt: TGTGCCAGCAGTCACGGGACAGGAAGAGGAGAAAAACTGTTTTTT

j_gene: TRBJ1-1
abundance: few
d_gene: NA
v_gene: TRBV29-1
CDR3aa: CSVPRRGNTEAFF
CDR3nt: TGCAGCGTTCCCCGCAGGGGAAACACTGAAGCTTTCTTT

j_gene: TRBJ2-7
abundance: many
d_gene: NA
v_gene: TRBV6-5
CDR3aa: CASSTGAGVYEQYF
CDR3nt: TGTGCCAGCAGCACCGGGGCGGGTGTATACGAGCAGTACTTC

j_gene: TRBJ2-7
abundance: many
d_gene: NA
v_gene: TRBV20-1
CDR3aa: CSASRSTRYEQYF
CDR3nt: TGCAGTGCTAGCCGCAGTACCAGGTACGAGCAGTACTTC

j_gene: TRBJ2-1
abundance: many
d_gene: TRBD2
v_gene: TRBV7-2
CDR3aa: CASSRTSGPHNEQFF
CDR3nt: TGTGCCAGCAGCCGGACTAGCGGGCCTCACAATGAGCAGTTCTTC

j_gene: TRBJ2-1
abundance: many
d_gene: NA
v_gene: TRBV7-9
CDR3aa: CASRAGSYNEQFF
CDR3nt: TGTGCCAGCCGGGCAGGCTCCTACAATGAGCAGTTCTTC

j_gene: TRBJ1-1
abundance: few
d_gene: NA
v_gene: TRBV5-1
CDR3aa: CASSFSEGWNTEAFF
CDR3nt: TGCGCCAGCAGCTTCTCCGAGGGCTGGAACACTGAAGCTTTCTTT

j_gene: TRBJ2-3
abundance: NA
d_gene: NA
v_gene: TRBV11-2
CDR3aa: CGSSPRTRGTGTQYF
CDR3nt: TGTGGCAGCAGCCCCCGGACGAGGGGCACAGGTACGCAGTATTTT

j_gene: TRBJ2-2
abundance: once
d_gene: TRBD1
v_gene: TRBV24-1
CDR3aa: CAAGTGNGELFF
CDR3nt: TGTGCCGCCGGGACAGGGAACGGGGAGCTGTTTTTT

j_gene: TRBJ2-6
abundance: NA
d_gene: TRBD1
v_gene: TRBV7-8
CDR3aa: CASSLRVPTGF
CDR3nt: TGTGCCAGCAGCCTCCGTGTTCCGACAGGGTTC

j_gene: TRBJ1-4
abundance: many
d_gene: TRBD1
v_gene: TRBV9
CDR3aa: CASSVGWRQGGSEKLFF
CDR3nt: TGTGCCAGCAGCGTAGGTTGGAGACAGGGCGGGAGTGAAAAACTGTTTTTT

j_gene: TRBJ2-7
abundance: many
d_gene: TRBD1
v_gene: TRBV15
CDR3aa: CATSRTGGRQYF
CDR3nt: TGTGCCACCAGCAGGACAGGGGGCCGGCAGTACTTC

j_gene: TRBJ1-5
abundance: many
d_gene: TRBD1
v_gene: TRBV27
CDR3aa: CASNPRGRLNQPQHF
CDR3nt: TGTGCCAGCAACCCCAGGGGGCGGCTCAATCAGCCCCAGCATTTT

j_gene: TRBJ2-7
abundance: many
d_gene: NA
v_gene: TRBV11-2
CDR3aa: CASSSYSDRYEQYF
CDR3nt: TGTGCCAGCAGCTCATACTCAGACAGATACGAGCAGTACTTC

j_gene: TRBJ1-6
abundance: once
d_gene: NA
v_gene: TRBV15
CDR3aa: CATSREVSYNSPLHF
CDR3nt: TGTGCCACCAGCAGAGAGGTGTCCTATAATTCACCCCTCCACTTT

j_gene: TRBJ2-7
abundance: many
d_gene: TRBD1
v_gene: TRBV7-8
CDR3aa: CASSPQQGAVEQYF
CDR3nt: TGTGCCAGCAGCCCCCAACAGGGGGCGGTCGAGCAGTACTTC

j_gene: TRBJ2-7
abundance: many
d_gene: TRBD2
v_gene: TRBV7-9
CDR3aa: CASSRTSGDYEQYF
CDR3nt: TGTGCCAGCAGCAGGACTAGCGGGGATTACGAGCAGTACTTC

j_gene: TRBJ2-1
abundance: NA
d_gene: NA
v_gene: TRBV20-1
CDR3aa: CSAREAWDNEQFF
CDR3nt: TGCAGTGCCAGAGAGGCGTGGGACAATGAGCAGTTCTTC